This T cell receptor (beta chain) was observed in a study of T cells in Graves' hyperthyroidism and ophthalmopathy. General study points: Most thyroid-expanded clonotypes above 0.001 were also found in blood. Ophthalmopathy was identified by the model a median around 6.9 months ahead of onset.

Reasons for excluding patients were uncontrolled infection, other autoimmune disease, pregnancy or lactation. Each diagnosis drew on symptoms, thyroxine, TRAb, thyroid ultrasound and orbital computed tomography findings. Template material for amplifying TCR beta CDR3 regions consisted of RNA transcripts. The HTBI primer set was used in a first-round RT-PCR of the TCR CDR3. TCRdb reanalysed the multiplex PCR reads using MiXCR and keeps one entry per CDR3 protein. The table has about 640,000 distinct CDR3 sequences, 45% seen once. This clonotype was detected many times. Antigen: not known. V lost 8 bases to trimming and J lost 1 base, with 15 bases between them. This CDR3 is built from 14 residues. Germline V gene lookup returns CDR1 SNHLY and CDR2 FYNNEI.

Sequenced input: peripheral blood or thyroid tissue (not recorded which). This receptor was identified in an adult man with Graves' disease, either hyperthyroidism or ophthalmopathy (not recorded which). The chain carries TRBV2 and TRBJ2-7; D is possibly TRBD1 or TRBD2 (5 bases each). In nucleotides, the CDR3 is TGTGCCAGCGAAACCGGGGCGCTTTCCTACGAGCAGTACTTC. It yields the protein CASETGALSYEQYF.